This entry is about one TCR beta chain. Its antigen is currently unknown. Measured with immunoSEQ multiplex PCR; TCRdb has only the in-frame clones, and not every one. The sample lists some 87,000 clones, 85% to 90% occurring once. The data belong to a study of T cell responses to AZD1222 COVID-19 vaccine. The V end was cut by 2 bases, the J end by 2 bases, with 10 bases between. The CDR3 has 14 amino acids. CDR1 is SGHNT, CDR2 YYREEE, per germline (reference sequence). Study-level results: Vaccine-associated CD4 TCRs ranged over spike, dominating at 160-218 and 743-854.

Sequencing was performed on peripheral blood, taken on day 0 of AZD1222 vaccination. V usage is TRBV5-4 and J usage is TRBJ1-1, with D hard to call. The source is an adult in good health. DNA for the CDR3: TGTGCCAGCAGCTTAGAGGCGGTAAACACTGAAGCTTTCTTT. Translating gives CASSLEAVNTEAFF. Supplemented by reference TRBV5-4 and TRBJ1-1, the full variable domain reads ETGVTQSPTHLIKTRGQQVTLRCSSQSGHNTVSWYQQALGQGPQFIFQYYREEENGRGNFPPRFSGLQFPNYSSELNVNALELDDSALYLCASSLEAVNTEAFFGQGTRLTVV.